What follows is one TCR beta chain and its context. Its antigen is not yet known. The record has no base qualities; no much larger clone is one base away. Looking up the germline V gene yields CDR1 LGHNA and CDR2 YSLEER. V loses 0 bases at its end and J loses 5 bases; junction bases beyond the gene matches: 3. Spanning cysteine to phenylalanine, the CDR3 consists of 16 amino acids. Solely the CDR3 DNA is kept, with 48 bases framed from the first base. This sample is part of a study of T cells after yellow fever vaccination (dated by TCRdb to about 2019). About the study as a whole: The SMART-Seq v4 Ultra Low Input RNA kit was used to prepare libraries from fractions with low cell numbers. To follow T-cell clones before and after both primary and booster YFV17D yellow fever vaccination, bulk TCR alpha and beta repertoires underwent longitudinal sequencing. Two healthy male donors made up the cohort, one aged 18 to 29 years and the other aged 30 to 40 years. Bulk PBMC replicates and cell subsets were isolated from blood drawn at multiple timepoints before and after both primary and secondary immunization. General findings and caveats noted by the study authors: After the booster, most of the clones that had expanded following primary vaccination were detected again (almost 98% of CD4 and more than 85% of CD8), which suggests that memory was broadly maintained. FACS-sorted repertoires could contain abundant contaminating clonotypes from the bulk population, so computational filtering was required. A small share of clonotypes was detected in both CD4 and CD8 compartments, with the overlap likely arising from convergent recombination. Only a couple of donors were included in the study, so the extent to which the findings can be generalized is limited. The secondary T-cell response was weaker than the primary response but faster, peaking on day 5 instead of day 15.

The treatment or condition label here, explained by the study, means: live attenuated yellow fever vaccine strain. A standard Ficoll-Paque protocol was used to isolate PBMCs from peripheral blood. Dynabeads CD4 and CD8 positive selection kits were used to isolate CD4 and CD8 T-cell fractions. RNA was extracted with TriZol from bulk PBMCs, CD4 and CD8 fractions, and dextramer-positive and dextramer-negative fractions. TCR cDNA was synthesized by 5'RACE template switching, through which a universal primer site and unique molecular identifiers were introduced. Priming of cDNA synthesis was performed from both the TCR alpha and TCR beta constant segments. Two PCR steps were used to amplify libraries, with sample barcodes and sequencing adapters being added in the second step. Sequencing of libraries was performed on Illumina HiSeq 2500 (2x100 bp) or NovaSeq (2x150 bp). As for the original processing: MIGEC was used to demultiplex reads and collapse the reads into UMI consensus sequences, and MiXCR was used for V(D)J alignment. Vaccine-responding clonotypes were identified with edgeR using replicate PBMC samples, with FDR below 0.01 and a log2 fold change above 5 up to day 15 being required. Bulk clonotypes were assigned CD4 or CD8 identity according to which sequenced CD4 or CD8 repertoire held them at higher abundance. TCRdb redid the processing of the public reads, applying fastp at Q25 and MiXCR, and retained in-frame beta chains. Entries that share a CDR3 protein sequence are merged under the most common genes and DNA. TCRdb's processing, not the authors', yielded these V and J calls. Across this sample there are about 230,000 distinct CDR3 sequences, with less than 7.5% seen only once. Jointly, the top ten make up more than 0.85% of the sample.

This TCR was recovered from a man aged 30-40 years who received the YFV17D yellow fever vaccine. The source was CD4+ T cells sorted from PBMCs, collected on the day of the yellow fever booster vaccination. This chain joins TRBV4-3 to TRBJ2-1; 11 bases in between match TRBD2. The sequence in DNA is TGCGCCAGCAGCCAAGATGCTAGCGGGGGGAACAATGAGCAGTTCTTC. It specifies CASSQDASGGNNEQFF.